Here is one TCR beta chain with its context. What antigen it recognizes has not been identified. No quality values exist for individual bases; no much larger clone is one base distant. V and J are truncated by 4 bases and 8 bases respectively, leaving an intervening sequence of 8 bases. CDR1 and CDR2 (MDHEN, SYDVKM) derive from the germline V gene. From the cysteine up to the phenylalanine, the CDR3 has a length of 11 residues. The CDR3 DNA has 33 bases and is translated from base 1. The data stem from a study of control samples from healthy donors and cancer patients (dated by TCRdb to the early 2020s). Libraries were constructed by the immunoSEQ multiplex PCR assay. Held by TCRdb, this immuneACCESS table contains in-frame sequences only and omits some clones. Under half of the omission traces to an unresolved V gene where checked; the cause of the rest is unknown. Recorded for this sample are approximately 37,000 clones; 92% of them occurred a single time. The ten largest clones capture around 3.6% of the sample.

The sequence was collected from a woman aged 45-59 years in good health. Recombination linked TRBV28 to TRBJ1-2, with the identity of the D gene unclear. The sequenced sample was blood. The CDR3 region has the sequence CASSSLRGYTF. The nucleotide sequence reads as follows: TGTGCCAGCAGTTCGCTGAGAGGCTACACCTTC.